The rows below give T cell receptor beta chains drawn from one sample of a study of blood T cell repertoires in COVID-19. Assay used: immunoSEQ multiplex PCR; TCRdb lists only in-frame clones, some missing. This table holds about 150,000 clones, around 85% found once. Source material: peripheral blood. Receptor source: a man in his fifties or sixties with COVID-19, enrolled during active disease. The CDR3 runs from the conserved cysteine through the conserved F or W. Fields, in order: J gene, D gene, V gene, clone size, CDR3 DNA, CDR3 protein. A D gene is named only where the DNA matches it firmly. For some rows the clone size is stated as once, few or many, or as a class when expanded; others skip it.

j_call: TRBJ1-4; d_call: -; v_call: TRBV5-1; clone_size: -; cdr3_nt: TGCGCCAGCAGCTTGGTGCCGGGTGCAACTAATGAAAAACTGTTTTTT; cdr3_aa: CASSLVPGATNEKLFF
j_call: TRBJ1-4; d_call: TRBD1; v_call: TRBV11-3; clone_size: -; cdr3_nt: TGTGCCAGTCGGGACAGGGGTAGTGAAAAACTGTTTTTT; cdr3_aa: CASRDRGSEKLFF
j_call: TRBJ1-3; d_call: -; v_call: TRBV19; clone_size: -; cdr3_nt: TGTGCCAGTAGTATAGGAGGGTCTGGAAACACCATATATTTT; cdr3_aa: CASSIGGSGNTIYF
j_call: TRBJ2-1; d_call: TRBD1; v_call: TRBV3-1/TRBV3-2; clone_size: -; cdr3_nt: TGTGCCAGCAGCCAAGGACAGGGGGCTTGGAGTGAGCAGTTCTTC; cdr3_aa: CASSQGQGAWSEQFF
j_call: TRBJ1-5; d_call: -; v_call: TRBV3-1/TRBV3-2; clone_size: -; cdr3_nt: TGTGCCAGCAGCCAAGATCAAGAGGATTTATCAGCCCAGCATTTT; cdr3_aa: CASSQDQEDLSAQHF
j_call: TRBJ2-7; d_call: -; v_call: TRBV6-6; clone_size: few; cdr3_nt: TGTGCCAGCAGTTACGGGGGGATAAACGAGCAGTACTTC; cdr3_aa: CASSYGGINEQYF
j_call: TRBJ2-5; d_call: -; v_call: TRBV7-2; clone_size: -; cdr3_nt: TGTGCCAGCAGCCACGAAGGGACATACCAAGAGACCCAGTACTTC; cdr3_aa: CASSHEGTYQETQYF
j_call: TRBJ1-1; d_call: TRBD1; v_call: TRBV29-1; clone_size: -; cdr3_nt: TGCAGCGTTGTCGGGCGACAGGGGAACACTGAAGCTTTCTTT; cdr3_aa: CSVVGRQGNTEAFF
j_call: TRBJ2-7; d_call: TRBD1; v_call: TRBV7-8; clone_size: -; cdr3_nt: TGTGCCAGCAGCTTAGTGGGACGACAGGGGGTACACGAGCAGTACTTC; cdr3_aa: CASSLVGRQGVHEQYF
j_call: TRBJ2-1; d_call: TRBD2; v_call: TRBV7-8; clone_size: -; cdr3_nt: TGTGCCAGCAGCCGGACTAGCGGGATCGGGAATGAGCAGTTCTTC; cdr3_aa: CASSRTSGIGNEQFF
j_call: TRBJ1-2; d_call: TRBD1; v_call: TRBV14; clone_size: -; cdr3_nt: TGTGCCAGCAGCCAAGGGACAGGGGACTATGGCTACACCTTC; cdr3_aa: CASSQGTGDYGYTF